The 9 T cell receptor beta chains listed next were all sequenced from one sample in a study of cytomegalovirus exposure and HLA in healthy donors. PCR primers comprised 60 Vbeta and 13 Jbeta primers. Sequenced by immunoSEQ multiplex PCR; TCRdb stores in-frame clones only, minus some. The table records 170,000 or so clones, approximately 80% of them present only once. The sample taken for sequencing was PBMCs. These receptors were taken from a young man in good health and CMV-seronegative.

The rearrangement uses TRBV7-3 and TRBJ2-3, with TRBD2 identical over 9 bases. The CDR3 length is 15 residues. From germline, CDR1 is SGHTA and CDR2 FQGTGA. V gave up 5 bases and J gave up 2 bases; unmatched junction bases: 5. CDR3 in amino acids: CASSISGGLTDTQYF. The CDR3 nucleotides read TGTGCCAGCAGCATTAGCGGGGGCCTCACAGATACGCAGTATTTT.

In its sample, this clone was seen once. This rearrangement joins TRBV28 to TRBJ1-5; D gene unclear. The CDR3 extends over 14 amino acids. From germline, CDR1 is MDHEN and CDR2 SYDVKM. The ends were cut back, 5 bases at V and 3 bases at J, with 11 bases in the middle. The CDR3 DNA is TGTGCCAGCAGTCGCGCCCTGTACAATCAGCCCCAGCATTTT. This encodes CASSRALYNQPQHF.

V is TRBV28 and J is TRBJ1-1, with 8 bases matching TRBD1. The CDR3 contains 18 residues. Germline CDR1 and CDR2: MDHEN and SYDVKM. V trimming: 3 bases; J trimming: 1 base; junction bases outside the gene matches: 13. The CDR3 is CASSFPRDRKFSNTEAFF. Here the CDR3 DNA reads TGTGCCAGCAGTTTCCCCCGGGACAGGAAATTTTCGAACACTGAAGCTTTCTTT.

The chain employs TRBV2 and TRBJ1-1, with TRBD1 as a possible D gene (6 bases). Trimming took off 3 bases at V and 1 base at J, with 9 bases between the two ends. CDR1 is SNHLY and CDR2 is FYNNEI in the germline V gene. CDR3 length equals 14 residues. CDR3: CASSEGAPNTEAFF. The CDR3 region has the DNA TGTGCCAGCAGTGAGGGGGCTCCGAACACTGAAGCTTTCTTT.

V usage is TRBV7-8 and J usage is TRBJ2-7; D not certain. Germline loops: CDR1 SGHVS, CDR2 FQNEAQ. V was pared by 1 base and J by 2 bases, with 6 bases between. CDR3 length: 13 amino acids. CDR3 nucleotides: TGTGCCAGCAGCTTAGTTTCGGCCTACGAGCAGTACTTC. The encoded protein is CASSLVSAYEQYF. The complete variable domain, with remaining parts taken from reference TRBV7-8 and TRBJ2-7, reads GAGVSQSPRYKVAKRGQDVALRCDPISGHVSLFWYQQALGQGPEFLTYFQNEAQLDKSGLPSDRFFAERPEGSVSTLKIQRTQQEDSAVYLCASSLVSAYEQYFGPGTRLTVT.

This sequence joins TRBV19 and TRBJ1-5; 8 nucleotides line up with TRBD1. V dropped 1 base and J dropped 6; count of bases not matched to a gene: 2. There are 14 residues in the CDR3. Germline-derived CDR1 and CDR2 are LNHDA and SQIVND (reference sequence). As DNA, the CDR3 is TGTGCCAGTAGTATAGCAGGGGGCGGTCAGCCCCAGCATTTT. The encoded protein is CASSIAGGGQPQHF. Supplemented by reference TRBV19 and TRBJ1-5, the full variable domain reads DGGITQSPKYLFRKEGQNVTLSCEQNLNHDAMYWYRQDPGQGLRLIYYSQIVNDFQKGDIAEGYSVSREKKESFPLTVTSAQKNPTAFYLCASSIAGGGQPQHFGDGTRLSIL.

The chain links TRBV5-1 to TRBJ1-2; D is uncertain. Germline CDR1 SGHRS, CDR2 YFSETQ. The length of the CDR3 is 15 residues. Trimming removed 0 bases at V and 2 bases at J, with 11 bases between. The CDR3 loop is CASSLAQVGNYGYTF. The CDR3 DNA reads TGCGCCAGCAGCTTGGCGCAGGTTGGGAACTATGGCTACACCTTC.

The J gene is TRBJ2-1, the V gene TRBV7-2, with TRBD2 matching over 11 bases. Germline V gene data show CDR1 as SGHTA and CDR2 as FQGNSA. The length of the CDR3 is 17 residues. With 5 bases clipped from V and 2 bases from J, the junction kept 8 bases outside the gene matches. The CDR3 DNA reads TGTGCCAGCAGCCAAATACTAGCGGGAGTAGCCTACAATGAGCAGTTCTTC. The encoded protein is CASSQILAGVAYNEQFF. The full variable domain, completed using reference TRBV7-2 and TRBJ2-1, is GAGVSQSPSNKVTEKGKDVELRCDPISGHTALYWYRQSLGQGLEFLIYFQGNSAPDKSGLPSDRFSAERTGGSVSTLTIQRTQQEDSAVYLCASSQILAGVAYNEQFFGPGTRLTVL.

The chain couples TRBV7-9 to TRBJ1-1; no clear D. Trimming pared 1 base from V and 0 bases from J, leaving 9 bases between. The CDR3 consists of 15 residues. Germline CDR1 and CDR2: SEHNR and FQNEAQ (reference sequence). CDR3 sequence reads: CASSLVPGMNTEAFF. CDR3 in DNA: TGTGCCAGCAGCTTAGTGCCAGGAATGAACACTGAAGCTTTCTTT. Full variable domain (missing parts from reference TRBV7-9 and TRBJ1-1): DTGVSQNPRHKITKRGQNVTFRCDPISEHNRLYWYRQTLGQGPEFLTYFQNEAQLEKSRLLSDRFSAERPKGSFSTLEIQRTEQGDSAMYLCASSLVPGMNTEAFFGQGTRLTVV.